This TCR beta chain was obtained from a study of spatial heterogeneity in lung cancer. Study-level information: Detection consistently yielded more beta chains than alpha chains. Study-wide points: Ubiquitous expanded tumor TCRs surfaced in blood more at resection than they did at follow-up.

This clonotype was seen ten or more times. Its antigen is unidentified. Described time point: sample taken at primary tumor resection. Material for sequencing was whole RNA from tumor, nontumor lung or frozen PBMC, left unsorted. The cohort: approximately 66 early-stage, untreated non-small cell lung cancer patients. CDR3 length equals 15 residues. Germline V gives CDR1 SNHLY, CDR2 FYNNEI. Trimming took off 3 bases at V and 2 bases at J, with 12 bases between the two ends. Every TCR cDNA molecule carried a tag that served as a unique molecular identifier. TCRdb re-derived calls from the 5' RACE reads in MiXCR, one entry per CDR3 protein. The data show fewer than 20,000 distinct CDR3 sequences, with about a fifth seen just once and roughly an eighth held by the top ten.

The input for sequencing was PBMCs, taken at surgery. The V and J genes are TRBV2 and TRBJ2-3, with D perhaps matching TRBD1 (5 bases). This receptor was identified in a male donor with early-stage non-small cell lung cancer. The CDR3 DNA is TGTGCCAGCAGTGATCAGGGCTACCACACAGATACGCAGTATTTT. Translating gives CASSDQGYHTDTQYF.